Below are 20 T cell receptor beta chains sequenced from a single sample in a study of post-analysis software for immune sequencing data. Study-wide points: Five or six TRBV segments were significantly more frequent in patients than in controls. TRBV5-6, TRBV5-1 and TRBV20-1 were among these segments.

The TCR beta cDNA libraries carried unique molecular identifiers. TCRdb reanalysed the PCR reads using MiXCR and keeps one entry per CDR3 protein. The data hold approximately 460,000 distinct CDR3 sequences, with under 55% observed a single time. What these receptors recognize is not known. The source material was blood. All receptors come from a girl aged 10 to 17 with multiple sclerosis.

The CDR3 loop reads CATSPRGRVYEQFF. CDR3 sequence (DNA): TGTGCCACCAGCCCCCGGGGCAGGGTTTATGAGCAGTTCTTC. The chain is built from TRBV15 and TRBJ2-1; D assignment may be TRBD1 or TRBD2 (5 bases each). Deletions cut 5 bases from V and 8 bases from J, with 16 bases between. CDR1 is LNHNV and CDR2 is YYDKDF in the germline V gene (reference sequence). The CDR3 totals 14 residues.

A few counts support this clonotype. The gene calls are TRBV7-2 and TRBJ2-7, with 7 bases lining up with TRBD1. The V and J ends lost 5 bases and 3 bases, in that order; junction bases with no gene match: 4. Germline V lookup: CDR1 SGHTA, CDR2 FQGNSA. The CDR3 length is 13 residues. CDR3 nucleotide sequence: TGTGCCAGCAGCCCATACAGGGGCTACGAGCAGTACTTC. It translates to CASSPYRGYEQYF.

This clonotype turned up a few times. V usage is TRBV7-9 and J usage is TRBJ2-1; 16 nucleotides align to TRBD2. Trimming at V came to 4 bases and at J to 7 bases, leaving 13 bases not matched to a gene. Germline-derived CDR1 and CDR2 are SEHNR and FQNEAQ (reference sequence). The CDR3 has 19 amino acids. The CDR3 reads CASSSPGLAGGPLGNEQFF. The CDR3 nucleotides read TGTGCCAGCAGCTCCCCGGGACTAGCGGGAGGGCCATTGGGGAATGAGCAGTTCTTC.

This clonotype appeared once. In DNA, the CDR3 is TGTGCCACCAGCAGAGCTCGAGCGGACTACAATCAGCCCCAGCATTTT. Encoded protein: CATSRARADYNQPQHF. The V and J genes are TRBV15 and TRBJ1-5; no clear D gene. Looked up from germline, CDR1 is LNHNV and CDR2 is YYDKDF (reference sequence). The CDR3 is 16 amino acids. V lost 1 base and J 3 bases, leaving 13 bases between the germline ends.

The chain uses TRBV19 and TRBJ2-1; 7 bases align to TRBD2. CDR3 length: 14 amino acids. V lost 4 bases and J lost 8; bases outside the gene matches: 8. Germline V CDR1 and CDR2: LNHDA, SQIVND (reference sequence). This chain's CDR3 is CASSTREGPDEQFF. The CDR3, as DNA: TGTGCCAGTAGTACGAGGGAGGGCCCCGATGAGCAGTTCTTC.

In regard to this clonotype: Relative to the germline gene, one junction end is altered; a read error may explain this. The J gene is TRBJ2-1, the V gene TRBV29-1; 8 bases are a match to TRBD2. CDR1 SQVTM and CDR2 ANQGSEA come from the germline V gene. This CDR3 comprises 14 residues. This CDR3 is CRVGKRERLDEQFF. The CDR3 DNA reads as TGCAGAGTTGGCAAGCGGGAGAGGTTGGATGAGCAGTTCTTC.

This chain joins TRBV20-1 and TRBJ2-1; TRBD2 matches at 10 bases. The CDR3 extends over 14 amino acids. J was trimmed by 2 bases and V by 6 bases; bases with no gene match: 4. The germline CDR1 and CDR2 sequences are DFQATT and SNEGSKA (reference sequence). The CDR3 loop reads CSAYLAGAYNEQFF. The DNA for the CDR3 is TGCAGTGCCTATCTAGCGGGAGCCTACAATGAGCAGTTCTTC.

The sample holds one count of this clonotype. An end of the junction differs from the germline gene, which may be a read error. This chain connects TRBV10-3 to TRBJ2-1; D unclear. Germline CDR1 reads ENHRY; CDR2 reads SYGVKD. The CDR3 extends over 13 amino acids. The CDR3 nucleotides read TGTGCCATCGGTGAGTCGAATTGGAATGAGCAGTTCTTC. This translates into CAIGESNWNEQFF.

This CDR3 is CAISDLAGAIEAFF. The DNA of the CDR3 is TGTGCCATCAGTGACCTGGCGGGGGCGATTGAAGCTTTCTTT. The chain joins TRBV10-3 to TRBJ1-1; weak D call: TRBD1 (6 bases). Germline V CDR1 and CDR2: ENHRY, SYGVKD. The CDR3 spans 14 residues. Trimming cost V 3 bases and J 7 bases, with 15 bases left between them.

This clonotype has more than one count but fewer than ten. The chain joins TRBV28 to TRBJ1-5; D ambiguous. The CDR3 contains 13 residues. Trimming pared 5 bases from V and 5 bases from J, leaving 10 bases between. CDR1 and CDR2 (germline): MDHEN, SYDVKM. This CDR3 is CASSGAIHQPQHF. The CDR3 DNA is TGTGCCAGCAGTGGCGCTATTCATCAGCCCCAGCATTTT.

V gene TRBV12-3 or TRBV12-4 combines with J gene TRBJ2-1; 7 bases align to TRBD2. The trim removed 7 bases at V and 6 bases at J, leaving 9 bases unmatched. This CDR3 region has 14 residues. In nucleotides, the CDR3 is TGTGCCAGCACCTGGGGAGCGGGGCCCAATGAGCAGTTCTTC. Its translation is CASTWGAGPNEQFF.

This chain uses TRBV29-1 with TRBJ2-3, with a possible D match to TRBD2 (7 bases). The CDR3 runs 13 residues. The germline gives CDR1 SQVTM, CDR2 ANQGSEA. V gave up 1 base and J gave up 4 bases, with 9 bases separating them. In DNA, the CDR3 is TGCAGCGTTGAAGCGGGGGGCGCAGATACGCAGTATTTT. This encodes CSVEAGGADTQYF.

This clonotype was counted a few times. The gene calls are TRBV7-9 and TRBJ2-3, with 7 bases lining up with TRBD1. The V gene's germline CDR1 is SEHNR and CDR2 FQNEAQ (reference sequence). V shed 4 bases, J shed 1 base, and the junction held 5 bases outside the gene matches. The CDR3 contains 15 residues. CDR3 sequence reads: CASSSPGQRTDTQYF. DNA for the CDR3: TGTGCCAGCAGCTCCCCGGGACAGCGCACAGATACGCAGTATTTT.

The rearrangement joins TRBV20-1 to TRBJ2-3; maybe TRBD2 (6 bases). V was pared by 6 bases and J by 3 bases, with 13 bases between. The CDR3 runs 13 residues. Germline CDR1 reads DFQATT; CDR2 reads SNEGSKA (reference sequence). Here the CDR3 DNA reads TGCAGTGCGGGCGGGGTGGCGACAGATACGCAGTATTTT. It encodes CSAGGVATDTQYF.

The J gene is TRBJ1-6, the V gene TRBV5-1; maybe TRBD1 (6 bases). Trimming took off 5 bases at V and 6 bases at J, with 15 bases between the two ends. CDR1 is SGHRS and CDR2 is YFSETQ in the germline V gene. The CDR3 is 15 amino acids. For the CDR3, the DNA is TGCGCCAGCAGTAACCGGGACACTCGTAATTCACCCCTCCACTTT. It translates to CASSNRDTRNSPLHF. Variable domain in full (rest from reference TRBV5-1 and TRBJ1-6): KAGVTQTPRYLIKTRGQQVTLSCSPISGHRSVSWYQQTPGQGLQFLFEYFSETQRNKGNFPGRFSGRQFSNSRSEMNVSTLELGDSALYLCASSNRDTRNSPLHFGNGTRLTVT.

As for this clonotype: One junction end disagrees with the germline gene, perhaps due to a read error. The chain couples TRBV6-5 to TRBJ2-5, with a possible D match to TRBD1 (5 bases). The CDR3 is 16 amino acids. Germline CDR1 reads MNHEY; CDR2 reads SVGAGI. The CDR3 bases are TGTGCCAGCAGCTTGGACATATCCCCGCGGAAAGAGGCCCAGTACTTC. Its translation: CASSLDISPRKEAQYF.

This clonotype came up a few times. This sequence joins TRBV12-3 or TRBV12-4 and TRBJ2-2; maybe TRBD1 (5 bases). Trimming shortened V by 4 bases and J by 1 base, and 13 bases separated the two germline ends. This CDR3 contains 16 residues. The CDR3 nucleotides read TGTGCCAGCAGTTGGCAGGGCGGCCGGAACACCGGGGAGCTGTTTTTT. Amino acids: CASSWQGGRNTGELFF.

The CDR3 coding sequence is TGTGCCAGCAGTTCCACGGGGAAGCGCCCCTACGAGCAGTACTTC. Translating it yields CASSSTGKRPYEQYF. This chain uses TRBV12-3 or TRBV12-4 with TRBJ2-5; perhaps TRBD2 as D (5 bases). The better agreement between TRBJ2-7 and the DNA end casts doubt on the J call. The CDR3 length is 15 residues.

In the case of this clonotype: A much larger clone lies one base from this, so it may be a read error. V gene TRBV12-3 or TRBV12-4 combines with J gene TRBJ2-5; D is unresolved. The CDR3 consists of 11 residues. CDR3: CAGSSRETQYF. CDR3 bases: TGTGCCGGCAGTTCCAGAGAGACCCAGTACTTC.

This clonotype was counted a few times. The rearrangement links TRBV20-1 to TRBJ2-5; D not resolved. The germline V gene has CDR1 DFQATT and CDR2 SNEGSKA (reference sequence). This CDR3 has 10 residues. Trimming left V 6 bases short and J 2 bases short, with 4 bases between. The CDR3 region is CSAKQETQYF. The CDR3 DNA sequence: TGCAGTGCCAAACAAGAGACCCAGTACTTC.